A single sample gave rise to the 26 T cell receptor beta chains below, sequenced in a study of Graves' ophthalmopathy and Graves' hyperthyroidism. The TCR beta CDR3 regions underwent amplification from RNA transcripts. The workflow started with a first-round RT-PCR run with HTBI primers and then moved on to a second-round multiplex PCR. A single record per CDR3 protein comes from TCRdb applying MiXCR to the multiplex PCR reads. The table includes 260,000 or so distinct CDR3 sequences, around 50% detected once. The sequencing sample was made of peripheral blood. The receptors were sampled from an adult man with Graves' ophthalmopathy.

To note about this clonotype: The germline gene is not matched at one end of the junction; a read error may be the cause. The genes are TRBV10-3 and TRBJ2-7; perhaps TRBD1 as D (5 bases). This CDR3 contains 14 residues. In germline, CDR1 is ENHRY, CDR2 SYGVKD. Here the CDR3 reads CASSLRGSLHEQYF. CDR3 coding DNA: TGTGCCAGCAGTTTAAGGGGAAGCCTCCACGAGCAGTACTTC.

The chain employs TRBV7-9 and TRBJ1-4, with TRBD1 matching over 8 bases. The CDR3 runs 14 residues. The germline gives CDR1 SEHNR, CDR2 FQNEAQ (reference sequence). Unmatched junction bases numbered 3, after V lost 5 bases and J lost 4 bases. The CDR3 DNA sequence: TGTGCCAGCAGCCGGGGACAGGTTAATGAAAAACTGTTTTTT. This gives the protein CASSRGQVNEKLFF.

There are a few counts of this clonotype. The rearrangement joins TRBV29-1 to TRBJ1-2; 10 nucleotides align to TRBD1. CDR1 is SQVTM, CDR2 ANQGSEA, per germline. The CDR3 is 18 residues long. V lost 0 bases and J lost 2; bases outside the gene matches: 12. Here the CDR3 reads CSVEDPWTGGPGNYGYTF. CDR3 bases: TGCAGCGTTGAAGATCCTTGGACAGGGGGTCCCGGGAACTATGGCTACACCTTC.

In its sample, this clonotype was seen a few times. The V gene is TRBV2, the J gene TRBJ1-5, with unresolved D. Trimming pared 6 bases from V and 7 bases from J, leaving 25 bases between. This CDR3 has 17 residues. CDR1 SNHLY and CDR2 FYNNEI come from the germline V gene. The CDR3 DNA reads as TGTGCCAGCAGCCCAGGAGGTCTGGCCCCGGGGAAACAGCCCCAGCATTTT. Translated, it gives CASSPGGLAPGKQPQHF.

This chain connects TRBV6-5 to TRBJ1-2; TRBD1 matches 8 bases. The CDR3 runs 14 residues. V lost 6 bases and J lost 8; bases outside the gene matches: 11. CDR1 and CDR2 from the germline V gene are MNHEY and SVGAGI. CDR3 in amino acids: CASRQATGVGGYTF. The CDR3 region has the DNA TGTGCCAGCAGACAAGCGACAGGGGTCGGCGGCTACACCTTC.

This chain uses TRBV4-2 with TRBJ1-1; D is ambiguous. Germline V lookup: CDR1 LGHNA, CDR2 YNFKEQ. V lost 0 bases, J lost 0 bases, and 5 bases lay in between. This CDR3 is 14 amino acids long. Written as DNA, the CDR3 is TGTGCCAGCAGCCAAGATGAAATGAACACTGAAGCTTTCTTT. Its protein is CASSQDEMNTEAFF.

This clonotype was picked up a small number of times. The rearrangement links TRBV2 to TRBJ1-6; no clear D. The V end lost 5 bases, the J end lost 7 bases, and 6 bases lay between the germline ends. The CDR3 is 12 amino acids. Germline CDR1 SNHLY, CDR2 FYNNEI. The CDR3 is CASSKWNSPLHF. CDR3 DNA: TGTGCCAGCAGTAAATGGAATTCACCCCTCCACTTT.

Here the CDR3 DNA reads TGTGCCAGCAGCCAAAGCCTGGGACAGAAAAGCTACGAGCAGTACTTC. Its protein is CASSQSLGQKSYEQYF. The gene calls are TRBV4-2 and TRBJ2-7, with TRBD1 matching 7 bases. Germline CDR1 LGHNA, CDR2 YNFKEQ. CDR3 length: 16 amino acids. The trim removed 2 bases at V and 3 bases at J, leaving 10 bases unmatched.

The chain carries TRBV9 and TRBJ1-6, with 10 bases that match TRBD1. Germline CDR1 SGDLS, CDR2 YYNGEE. V gave up 4 bases and J gave up 6 bases; unmatched junction bases: 7. This CDR3 contains 16 residues. DNA of the CDR3: TGTGCCAGCAGCCAAGATTGGACAGGGGGTAATTCACCCCTCCACTTT. It encodes CASSQDWTGGNSPLHF.

The chain has TRBV19 and TRBJ2-7; TRBD2 is a possible D gene (5 bases). With 8 bases removed from V and 6 bases from J, the gap between germline ends came to 11 bases. CDR3 length: 11 residues. Germline V gene sequence: CDR1 LNHDA, CDR2 SQIVND (reference sequence). Here the CDR3 reads CASHLAPEQYF. The CDR3 nucleotides are TGTGCCAGTCATCTAGCTCCCGAGCAGTACTTC.

This clonotype was counted between two and nine times. The J gene is TRBJ2-7, the V gene TRBV29-1, with D possibly TRBD2 on 5 matching bases. Germline CDR1 is SQVTM and CDR2 is ANQGSEA. Between the trimmed V and J ends, which lost 0 bases and 7 bases, there was a span of 13 bases. This CDR3 contains 13 residues. The DNA for the CDR3 is TGCAGCGTTGAAGATCTGAGCGGTGTAGAGCAGTACTTC. This gives the protein CSVEDLSGVEQYF.

This clonotype occurred many times. This rearrangement joins TRBV6-5 to TRBJ2-7; D not certain. V dropped 2 bases and J dropped 2 bases, with 7 bases sitting between them. CDR3 size: 13 residues. The germline gives CDR1 MNHEY, CDR2 SVGAGI. The CDR3 is CASSYNGAYEQYF. CDR3 nucleotides: TGTGCCAGCAGTTACAACGGAGCCTACGAGCAGTACTTC.

This clonotype was counted between two and nine times. The rearrangement joins TRBV3-1 to TRBJ1-2; no definite D call. V was clipped by 4 bases and J by 7 bases, with 10 bases between them. Germline V gene sequence: CDR1 LGHDT, CDR2 YNNKEL (reference sequence). CDR3 size: 12 residues. This CDR3 is CASSLRNRGYTF. In DNA, the CDR3 is TGTGCCAGCAGCCTTCGTAATCGTGGCTACACCTTC.

This clonotype has at least ten counts. The J gene is TRBJ1-6, the V gene TRBV7-2, with 12 bases that match TRBD1. Germline V gene sequence: CDR1 SGHTA, CDR2 FQGNSA. Germline trimming cut 4 bases from V and 7 bases from J; bases unmatched to any gene: 2. The CDR3 length is 15 residues. CDR3 amino acids: CASSYGTGGNSPLHF. CDR3 nucleotide sequence: TGTGCCAGCAGCTACGGGACAGGGGGCAATTCACCCCTCCACTTT.

This chain uses TRBV20-1 with TRBJ2-7; 8 positions match TRBD1. The V and J ends lost 0 bases and 6 bases, in that order; junction bases with no gene match: 10. There are 15 residues in the CDR3. The germline V gene encodes CDR1 DFQATT and CDR2 SNEGSKA (reference sequence). Written as DNA, the CDR3 is TGCAGTGCTAGAGATTACTTGACAGGGGCTCTCGAGCAGTACTTC. Amino acids: CSARDYLTGALEQYF.

This sequence joins TRBV9 and TRBJ1-1, with D tentatively TRBD1 (6 bases). This CDR3 has 14 residues. The V gene lost 5 bases and the J gene lost 1 base, with 12 bases spanning the gap. Germline CDR1 and CDR2: SGDLS and YYNGEE. The CDR3 is CASSSDRRNTEAFF. The CDR3 DNA is TGTGCCAGCAGTTCGGACAGAAGGAACACTGAAGCTTTCTTT.

To note about this clonotype: At one end the junction does not follow the germline gene, possibly because of a read error. This chain links TRBV5-8 with TRBJ2-7; TRBD2 aligns across 9 bases. Per the germline V gene, CDR1 is SGHTS and CDR2 is YDEGEE. The CDR3 runs 15 residues. CDR3 in amino acids: CASSQGKTSGYEQYF. CDR3 sequence (DNA): TGCGCCAGCAGCCAAGGGAAGACTAGCGGCTACGAGCAGTACTTC.

As for this clonotype: A read error may account for a junction end that differs from germline. This sequence joins TRBV20-1 and TRBJ2-7; no definite D call. In germline, CDR1 is DFQATT, CDR2 SNEGSKA (reference sequence). The CDR3 loop spans 11 amino acids. Here the CDR3 DNA reads TGCAGTGCTAGTGACGGTGGGCCCGACGACTTC. Its protein product is CSASDGGPDDF.

The V call is TRBV10-1, the J call TRBJ1-1; no reliable D call. Germline V gene lookup returns CDR1 WNHNN and CDR2 SYGVQD (reference sequence). Trimming removed 6 bases at V and 3 bases at J, with 17 bases between. This CDR3 is 15 amino acids long. The CDR3: CASSSGYSGDTEAFF. The CDR3 nucleotides read TGCGCCAGCAGCTCCGGATACAGCGGGGACACTGAAGCTTTCTTT.

With respect to this clonotype: One end of the junction varies from germline; a read error may be responsible. In nucleotides, the CDR3 is TGCGCCAGCAGTTTATTTGGCAGCCTATTGTCCCACGAGCAGTACTTC. Amino acids: CASSLFGSLLSHEQYF. V is TRBV11-1 and J is TRBJ2-7; no clear D gene. The CDR3 has 16 amino acids. Per the germline V gene, CDR1 is SGHAT and CDR2 is FQDESV (reference sequence).

This chain connects TRBV29-1 to TRBJ2-7, with D perhaps matching TRBD1 (5 bases). This CDR3 has 13 residues. CDR1 and CDR2 from the germline V gene are SQVTM and ANQGSEA. V was shortened by 5 bases and J by 5 bases, with 16 bases between the two germline ends. This CDR3 is CSVWTLGFNEQYF. The CDR3 nucleotides are TGCAGCGTTTGGACACTGGGTTTCAACGAGCAGTACTTC.

This clonotype was observed a handful of times. The chain is built from TRBV10-2 and TRBJ1-3, with TRBD1 as a possible D gene (5 bases). Trimming removed 1 base at V and 4 bases at J, with 11 bases between. The CDR3 runs to 15 residues. The germline gives CDR1 WSHSY, CDR2 SAAADI. The CDR3 sequence: CASSEWDASGNTIYF. CDR3 nucleotide sequence: TGCGCCAGCAGTGAGTGGGACGCTTCGGGAAACACCATATATTTT.

This clonotype is a singleton in its sample. The V and J genes are TRBV11-2 and TRBJ2-2; D is unresolved. The V end was cut by 1 base, the J end by 4 bases, with 13 bases between. CDR1 SGHAT and CDR2 FQNNGV come from the germline V gene. The CDR3 has 16 amino acids. The CDR3 loop is CASSLGAAEPTGELFF. DNA for the CDR3: TGTGCCAGCAGCTTAGGGGCTGCAGAGCCCACCGGGGAGCTGTTTTTT.

The chain carries TRBV4-2 and TRBJ2-7; 10 bases agree with TRBD2. The CDR3 length is 15 residues. Germline CDR1 and CDR2: LGHNA and YNFKEQ. V trimming: 2 bases; J trimming: 3 bases; junction bases outside the gene matches: 4. The CDR3 coding sequence is TGTGCCAGCAGCCAACTAGCGGGAGCGAACTACGAGCAGTACTTC. Protein sequence: CASSQLAGANYEQYF.

CDR3: CASSGYMAVQETQYF. CDR3 DNA sequence: TGTGCCAGCAGTGGGTATATGGCAGTACAAGAGACCCAGTACTTC. V gene TRBV2 combines with J gene TRBJ2-5; D remains unclear. The germline V gene has CDR1 SNHLY and CDR2 FYNNEI. The CDR3 is made up of 15 amino acids. The V end was cut by 4 bases, the J end by 2 bases, with 14 bases between. The whole variable domain, filled in from reference TRBV2 and TRBJ2-5, reads EPEVTQTPSHQVTQMGQEVILRCVPISNHLYFYWYRQILGQKVEFLVSFYNNEISEKSEIFDDQFSVERPDGSNFTLKIRSTKLEDSAMYFCASSGYMAVQETQYFGPGTRLLVL.

The gene calls are TRBV20-1 and TRBJ2-7; 13 bases align to TRBD2. This CDR3 region has 16 residues. From germline, CDR1 is DFQATT and CDR2 SNEGSKA (reference sequence). V gave up 2 bases and J gave up 2 bases; unmatched junction bases: 6. The CDR3 DNA reads as TGCAGTGCTAGACCCACCACTAGCGGGAGGGCCTACGAGCAGTACTTC. It translates to CSARPTTSGRAYEQYF.